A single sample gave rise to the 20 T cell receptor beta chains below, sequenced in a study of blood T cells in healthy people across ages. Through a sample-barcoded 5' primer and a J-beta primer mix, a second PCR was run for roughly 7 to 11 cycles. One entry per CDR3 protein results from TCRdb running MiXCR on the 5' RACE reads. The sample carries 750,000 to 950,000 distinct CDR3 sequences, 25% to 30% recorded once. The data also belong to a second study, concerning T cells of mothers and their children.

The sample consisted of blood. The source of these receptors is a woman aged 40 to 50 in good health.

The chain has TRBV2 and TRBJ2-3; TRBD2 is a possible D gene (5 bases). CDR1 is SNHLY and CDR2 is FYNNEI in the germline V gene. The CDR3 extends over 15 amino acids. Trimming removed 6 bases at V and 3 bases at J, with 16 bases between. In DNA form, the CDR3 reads TGTGCCAGCAGGGCATTGGAGTCGGGAACAGATACGCAGTATTTT. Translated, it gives CASRALESGTDTQYF.

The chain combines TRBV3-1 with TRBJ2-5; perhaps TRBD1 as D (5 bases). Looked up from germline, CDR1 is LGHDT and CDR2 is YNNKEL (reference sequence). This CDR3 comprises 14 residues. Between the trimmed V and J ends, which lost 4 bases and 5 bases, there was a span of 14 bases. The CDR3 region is CASSPLPGHETQYF. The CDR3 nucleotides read TGTGCCAGCAGCCCTCTCCCAGGGCATGAGACCCAGTACTTC.

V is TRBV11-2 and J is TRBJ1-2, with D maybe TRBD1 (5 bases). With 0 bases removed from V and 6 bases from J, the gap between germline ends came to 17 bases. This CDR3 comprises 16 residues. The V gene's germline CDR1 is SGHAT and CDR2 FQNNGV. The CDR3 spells CASSLDLGARRNGYTF. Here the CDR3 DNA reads TGTGCCAGCAGCTTAGATCTAGGGGCGCGTAGAAATGGCTACACCTTC.

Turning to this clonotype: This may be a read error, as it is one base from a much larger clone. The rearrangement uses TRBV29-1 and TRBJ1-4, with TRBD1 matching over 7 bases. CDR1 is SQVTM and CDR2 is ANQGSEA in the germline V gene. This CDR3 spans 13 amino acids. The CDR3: CSATTGLSEKRFF. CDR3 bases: TGCAGCGCGACGACAGGGTTATCTGAAAAACGGTTTTTT.

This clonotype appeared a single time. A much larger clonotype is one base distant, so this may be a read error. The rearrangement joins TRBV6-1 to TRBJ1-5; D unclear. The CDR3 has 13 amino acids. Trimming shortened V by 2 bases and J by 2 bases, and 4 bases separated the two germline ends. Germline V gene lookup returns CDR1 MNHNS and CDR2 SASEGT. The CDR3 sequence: CASSEPGNQPQHF. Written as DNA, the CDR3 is TGTGCCAGCAGTGAACCGGGCAATCAGCCCCAGCATTTT.

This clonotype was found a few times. This CDR3 is CASSQGGGGPINEQFF. In nucleotides, the CDR3 is TGTGCCAGCAGCCAAGGAGGGGGGGGGCCTATCAATGAGCAGTTCTTC. J is TRBJ2-1 and V is TRBV4-2; maybe TRBD2 (7 bases). Germline assignment: CDR1 LGHNA and CDR2 YNFKEQ. V was shortened by 1 base and J by 6 bases, with 16 bases between the two germline ends. The CDR3 is 16 residues long.

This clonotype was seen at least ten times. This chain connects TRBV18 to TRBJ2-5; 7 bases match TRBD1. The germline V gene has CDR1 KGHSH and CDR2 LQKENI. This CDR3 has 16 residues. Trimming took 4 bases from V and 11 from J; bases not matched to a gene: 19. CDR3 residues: CASSLQGGARSHEQYF. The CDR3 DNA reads TGTGCCAGCTCACTCCAAGGGGGCGCCCGGTCGCATGAGCAGTACTTC.

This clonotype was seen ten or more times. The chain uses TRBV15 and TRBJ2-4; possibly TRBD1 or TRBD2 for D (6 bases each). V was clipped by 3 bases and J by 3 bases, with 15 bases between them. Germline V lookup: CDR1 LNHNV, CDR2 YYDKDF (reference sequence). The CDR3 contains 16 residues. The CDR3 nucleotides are TGTGCCACCAGCAGGAGAGTGGGGGGCGGCAAAAACATTCAGTACTTC. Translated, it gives CATSRRVGGGKNIQYF.

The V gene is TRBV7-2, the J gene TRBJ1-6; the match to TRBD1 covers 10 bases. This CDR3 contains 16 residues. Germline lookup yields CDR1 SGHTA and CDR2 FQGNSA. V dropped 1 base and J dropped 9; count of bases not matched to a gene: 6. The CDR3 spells CASSLGGQGIFSPLHF. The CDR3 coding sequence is TGTGCCAGCAGCTTAGGGGGACAGGGGATCTTTTCACCCCTCCACTTT.

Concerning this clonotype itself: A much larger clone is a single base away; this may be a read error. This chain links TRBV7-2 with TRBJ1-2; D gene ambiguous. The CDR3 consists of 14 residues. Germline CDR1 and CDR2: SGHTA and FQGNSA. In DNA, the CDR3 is TGTTCCAGCAGCTTAAGGACCCCCGTCGATGGCTACACCTTC. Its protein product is CSSSLRTPVDGYTF.

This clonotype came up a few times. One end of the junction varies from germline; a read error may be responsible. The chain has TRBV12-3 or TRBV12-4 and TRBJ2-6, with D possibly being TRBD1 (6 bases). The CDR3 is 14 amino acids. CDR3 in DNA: TGTGCCAGCAGCTCGGTAGTGGGGGCCAACGTCCCGACTTTC. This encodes CASSSVVGANVPTF.

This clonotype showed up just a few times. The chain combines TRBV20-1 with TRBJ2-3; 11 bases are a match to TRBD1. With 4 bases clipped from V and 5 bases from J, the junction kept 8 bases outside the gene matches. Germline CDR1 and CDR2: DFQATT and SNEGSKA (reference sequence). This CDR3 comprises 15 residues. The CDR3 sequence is CSATNPGTGGDTQYF. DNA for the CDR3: TGCAGTGCTACAAATCCCGGGACAGGGGGAGATACGCAGTATTTT.

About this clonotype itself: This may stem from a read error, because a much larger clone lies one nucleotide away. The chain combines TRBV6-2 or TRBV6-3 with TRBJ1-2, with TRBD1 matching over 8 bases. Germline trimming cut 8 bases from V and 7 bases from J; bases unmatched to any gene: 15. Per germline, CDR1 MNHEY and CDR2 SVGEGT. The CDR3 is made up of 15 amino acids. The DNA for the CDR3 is TGTGCCAGCGCGCCGCAGGGGGCGAGGTCCTGTGGCTACACCTTC. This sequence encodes CASAPQGARSCGYTF.

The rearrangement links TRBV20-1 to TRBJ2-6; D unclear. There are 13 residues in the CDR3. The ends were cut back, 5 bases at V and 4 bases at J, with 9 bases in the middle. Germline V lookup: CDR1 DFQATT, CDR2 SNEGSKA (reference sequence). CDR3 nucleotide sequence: TGCAGTGCTTACCCAATCGGGGCCAACGTCCTGACTTTC. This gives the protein CSAYPIGANVLTF.

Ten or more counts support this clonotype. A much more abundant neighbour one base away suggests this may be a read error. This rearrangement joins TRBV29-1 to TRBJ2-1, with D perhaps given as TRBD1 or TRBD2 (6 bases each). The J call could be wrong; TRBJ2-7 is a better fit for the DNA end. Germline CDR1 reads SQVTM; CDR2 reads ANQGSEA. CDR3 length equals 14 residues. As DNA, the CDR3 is TGCAGCGTTGACGGGGGCAGCTCCTACAATGAGCAGTACTTC. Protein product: CSVDGGSSYNEQYF.

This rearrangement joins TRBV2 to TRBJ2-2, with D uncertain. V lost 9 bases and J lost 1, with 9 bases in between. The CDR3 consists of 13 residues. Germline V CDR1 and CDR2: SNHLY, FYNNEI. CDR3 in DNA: TGTGCCAGTCGGACGGAGAACACCGGGGAGCTGTTTTTT. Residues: CASRTENTGELFF.

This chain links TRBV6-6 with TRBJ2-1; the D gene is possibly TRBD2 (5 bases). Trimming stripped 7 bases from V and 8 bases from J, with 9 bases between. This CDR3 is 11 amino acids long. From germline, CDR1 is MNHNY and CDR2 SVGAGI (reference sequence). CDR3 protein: CASTRADEQFF. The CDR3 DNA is TGTGCCAGCACCCGAGCGGATGAGCAGTTCTTC.

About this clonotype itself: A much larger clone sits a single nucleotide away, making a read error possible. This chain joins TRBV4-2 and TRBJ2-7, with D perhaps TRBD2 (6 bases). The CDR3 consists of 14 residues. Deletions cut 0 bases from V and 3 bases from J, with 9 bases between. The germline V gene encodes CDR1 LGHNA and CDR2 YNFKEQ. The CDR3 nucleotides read TGTGCCAGCAGCCAAGATGGGCGGGGCTACGAGCAGTACTTC. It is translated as CASSQDGRGYEQYF.

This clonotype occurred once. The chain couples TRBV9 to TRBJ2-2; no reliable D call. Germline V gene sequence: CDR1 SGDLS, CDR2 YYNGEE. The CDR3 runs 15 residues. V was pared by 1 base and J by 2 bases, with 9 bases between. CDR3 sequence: CASSVNTINTGELFF. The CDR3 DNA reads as TGTGCCAGCAGCGTAAACACAATTAACACCGGGGAGCTGTTTTTT.

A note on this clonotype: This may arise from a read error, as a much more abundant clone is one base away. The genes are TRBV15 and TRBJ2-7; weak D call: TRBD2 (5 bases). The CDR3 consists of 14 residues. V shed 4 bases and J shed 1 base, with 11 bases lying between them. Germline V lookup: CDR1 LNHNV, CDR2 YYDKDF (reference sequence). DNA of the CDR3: TGTGCCACCAGCAAAGCCCGGGATTCCTACGAGCAGTACTTC. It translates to CATSKARDSYEQYF.